These 24 T cell receptor beta chains were sequenced from one sample in a study of blood T cell repertoires in COVID-19. Clones were sequenced by immunoSEQ multiplex PCR, and TCRdb holds only the in-frame ones, with some missing. Among roughly 100,000 clones, roughly nine tenths were seen once, and the ten largest hold roughly 5.2%. Specimen: peripheral blood. These receptors were collected from a woman aged 45-65 years with COVID-19, enrolled during active disease.

V is TRBV30 and J is TRBJ1-1; tentatively, D is TRBD1 (6 bases). The CDR3 extends over 12 amino acids. Germline V gene lookup returns CDR1 GTSNPN and CDR2 SVGIG (reference sequence). V was clipped by 4 bases and J by 4 bases, with 10 bases between them. Written as DNA, the CDR3 is TGTGCCTGGATAAGAGGGGGCACTGAAGCTTTCTTT. Protein sequence: CAWIRGGTEAFF.

V and J are TRBV15 and TRBJ1-1; TRBD1 aligns across 10 bases. Germline V gene data show CDR1 as LNHNV and CDR2 as YYDKDF (reference sequence). J was trimmed by 5 bases and V by 1 base; bases with no gene match: 16. CDR3 length equals 19 residues. The CDR3 region has the DNA TGTGCCACCAGCAGAGCTATGACCGGGACAGGGGTGATTAGGACTGAAGCTTTCTTT. Translating it yields CATSRAMTGTGVIRTEAFF.

The CDR3 bases are TGTGCCAGCAGTAATCCCGGCGGAGGGACTGAAGCTTTCTTT. It specifies CASSNPGGGTEAFF. The J gene is TRBJ1-1, the V gene TRBV6-5; D remains ambiguous. The CDR3 is 14 residues long. Looked up from germline, CDR1 is MNHEY and CDR2 is SVGAGI. The germline V and J ends were trimmed by 5 bases and 5 bases, with 15 bases remaining between them.

CDR3 sequence reads: CATSDPAGKRTGELFF. As DNA, the CDR3 is TGTGCCACCAGTGACCCTGCAGGGAAGAGGACCGGGGAGCTGTTTTTT. The chain is built from TRBV24-1 and TRBJ2-2, with D possibly TRBD1 on 5 matching bases. Germline V CDR1 and CDR2: KGHDR, SFDVKD. This CDR3 is 16 amino acids long. V was cut by 4 bases and J by 5 bases, with 16 bases left in between.

The table lists this clone with a count of one. The chain combines TRBV4-3 with TRBJ1-1; 11 bases match TRBD1. The CDR3 extends over 15 amino acids. Germline assignment: CDR1 LGHNA and CDR2 YSLEER. Germline trimming cut 2 bases from V and 3 bases from J; bases unmatched to any gene: 2. Here the CDR3 DNA reads TGCGCCAGCAGCCAACGGGGACAGGGGGACACTGAAGCTTTCTTT. This sequence encodes CASSQRGQGDTEAFF.

This chain links TRBV11-2 with TRBJ1-1; D is perhaps TRBD1 (5 bases). Trimming left V 5 bases short and J 1 base short, with 14 bases between. Germline V lookup: CDR1 SGHAT, CDR2 FQNNGV. The length of the CDR3 is 15 residues. The CDR3 spells CASSGRSTGNTEAFF. Written as DNA, the CDR3 is TGTGCCAGCAGCGGGCGATCAACAGGGAACACTGAAGCTTTCTTT.

V is TRBV7-2 and J is TRBJ2-1; weak D call: TRBD2 (5 bases). The CDR3 has 15 residues. V was cut by 1 base and J by 5 bases, with 12 bases left in between. Germline values: CDR1 SGHTA, CDR2 FQGNSA. CDR3 protein: CASSLDGTSHNEQFF. The CDR3 DNA reads TGTGCCAGCAGCTTAGATGGAACTAGTCACAATGAGCAGTTCTTC.

The rearrangement joins TRBV18 to TRBJ2-1; 7 nucleotides agree with TRBD2. From germline, CDR1 is KGHSH and CDR2 LQKENI. This CDR3 comprises 16 residues. Unmatched junction bases numbered 7, after V lost 0 bases and J lost 5 bases. In DNA form, the CDR3 reads TGTGCCAGCTCACCACCCGGGGCGGGGGTCCACAATGAGCAGTTCTTC. Protein product: CASSPPGAGVHNEQFF.

This chain uses TRBV19 with TRBJ2-3, with unresolved D. The germline CDR1 and CDR2 sequences are LNHDA and SQIVND (reference sequence). The CDR3 has 15 amino acids. V was cut by 3 bases and J by 0 bases, with 10 bases left in between. This CDR3 reads CASSITVTSTDTQYF. The CDR3 nucleotides read TGTGCCAGTAGTATTACAGTCACTAGCACAGATACGCAGTATTTT.

This clone appeared a few times. The CDR3 region has the DNA TGTGCCAGCTCACCACCTAGCGGGTGGGGCACTGAAGCTTTCTTT. Its translation: CASSPPSGWGTEAFF. The rearrangement links TRBV18 to TRBJ1-1; D gene uncertain. The V end was cut by 0 bases, the J end by 4 bases, with 12 bases between. CDR3 length: 15 residues. Germline lookup yields CDR1 KGHSH and CDR2 LQKENI.

The V call is TRBV6-6, the J call TRBJ2-1; TRBD2 aligns across 8 bases. The trim removed 0 bases at V and 8 bases at J, leaving 3 bases unmatched. Germline values: CDR1 MNHNY, CDR2 SVGAGI (reference sequence). There are 14 residues in the CDR3. CDR3 protein: CASSYSGTRHEQFF. In DNA form, the CDR3 reads TGTGCCAGCAGTTACTCCGGGACTAGGCATGAGCAGTTCTTC.

This clone was picked up one time. This chain joins TRBV19 and TRBJ1-2, with TRBD1 identical over 10 bases. CDR1 LNHDA and CDR2 SQIVND come from the germline V gene (reference sequence). Trimming at V came to 5 bases and at J to 5 bases, leaving 8 bases not matched to a gene. The CDR3 consists of 15 residues. CDR3 region: CASSSTGGLVYGYTF. In nucleotides, the CDR3 is TGTGCCAGTAGTTCGACAGGGGGCTTGGTGTATGGCTACACCTTC. The complete variable domain, with remaining parts taken from reference TRBV19 and TRBJ1-2, reads DGGITQSPKYLFRKEGQNVTLSCEQNLNHDAMYWYRQDPGQGLRLIYYSQIVNDFQKGDIAEGYSVSREKKESFPLTVTSAQKNPTAFYLCASSSTGGLVYGYTFGSGTRLTVV.

The V gene is TRBV5-1, the J gene TRBJ2-7; D is perhaps TRBD1 (6 bases). V was cut by 2 bases and J by 4 bases, with 13 bases left in between. CDR3 length equals 14 residues. Germline V gene sequence: CDR1 SGHRS, CDR2 YFSETQ. The DNA of the CDR3 is TGCGCCAGCAGCTTAACAGGGTCGGCTTACGAGCAGTACTTC. As protein: CASSLTGSAYEQYF.

In its sample, this clone was seen a few times. This rearrangement joins TRBV4-1 to TRBJ2-2; 10 nucleotides line up with TRBD1. V was pared by 4 bases and J by 4 bases, with 6 bases of the junction left unmatched. The germline V gene has CDR1 MGHRA and CDR2 YSYEKL. This CDR3 comprises 16 residues. The CDR3, as DNA: TGCGCCAGCAGCCTTTTAGGGACAGGGGTCACCGGGGAGCTGTTTTTT. This codes for CASSLLGTGVTGELFF.

The V and J genes are TRBV7-7 and TRBJ1-4; 10 bases line up with TRBD1. The CDR3 loop spans 15 amino acids. Trimming cost V 4 bases and J 8 bases; bases outside gene matches: 7. The germline V gene encodes CDR1 SSHAT and CDR2 FNYEAQ (reference sequence). The CDR3 bases are TGTGCCAGCAGCTGTCGACAGGGGGCGTTGGAAAAACTGTTTTTT. This gives the protein CASSCRQGALEKLFF.

This rearrangement joins TRBV14 to TRBJ1-4; 8 bases map to TRBD1. The CDR3 runs 14 residues. V shed 4 bases and J 7 bases; nucleotides not matched to a gene: 5. CDR1 and CDR2 (germline): SGHDN, FVKESK. CDR3 sequence reads: CASSPGQGGEKLFF. DNA of the CDR3: TGTGCCAGCAGCCCTGGACAGGGTGGTGAAAAACTGTTTTTT.

The chain carries TRBV5-1 and TRBJ1-4, with D maybe TRBD1 (5 bases). V was shortened by 0 bases and J by 3 bases, with 9 bases between the two germline ends. This CDR3 has 15 amino acids. Germline assignment: CDR1 SGHRS and CDR2 YFSETQ. CDR3 nucleotide sequence: TGCGCCAGCAGCTTGGTTCAGGGATCTAATGAAAAACTGTTTTTT. Translating it yields CASSLVQGSNEKLFF.

This sequence joins TRBV7-9 and TRBJ2-7; D may be TRBD1 (5 bases). This CDR3 is built from 14 residues. V was trimmed by 4 bases and J by 2 bases, leaving 12 bases between them. Looked up from germline, CDR1 is SEHNR and CDR2 is FQNEAQ (reference sequence). The CDR3 here is CASSSRQNPYEQYF. The DNA of the CDR3 is TGTGCCAGCAGCTCGAGACAGAATCCCTACGAGCAGTACTTC.

The rearrangement links TRBV4-3 to TRBJ2-7, with 8 bases fitting TRBD1. This CDR3 has 17 amino acids. Trimming at V came to 0 bases and at J to 2 bases, leaving 9 bases not matched to a gene. Germline V CDR1 and CDR2: LGHNA, YSLEER. The CDR3 loop is CASSQDLMGQDPYEQYF. The CDR3 DNA follows: TGCGCCAGCAGCCAAGATCTAATGGGACAGGACCCCTACGAGCAGTACTTC.

The chain has TRBV27 and TRBJ2-3, with D maybe TRBD1 (6 bases). Germline V lookup: CDR1 MNHEY, CDR2 SMNVEV (reference sequence). The ends were cut back, 2 bases at V and 0 bases at J, with 9 bases in the middle. The CDR3 spans 15 residues. DNA of the CDR3: TGTGCCAGCAGTTTACAGGGGCCCAGCACAGATACGCAGTATTTT. This encodes CASSLQGPSTDTQYF.

The chain combines TRBV18 with TRBJ1-1; 9 bases are shared with TRBD1. The V segment lost 5 bases and the J segment 0 bases; nucleotides outside the gene matches: 7. The germline CDR1 and CDR2 sequences are KGHSH and LQKENI. CDR3 length equals 16 residues. CDR3 residues: CASSSGQGNMNTEAFF. CDR3 DNA: TGTGCCAGCTCATCGGGACAGGGAAACATGAACACTGAAGCTTTCTTT.

J is TRBJ2-2 and V is TRBV20-1, with 7 bases aligning to TRBD2. The V gene end was trimmed by 3 bases and the J gene end by 0 bases; junction bases not matched to a gene: 1. Germline CDR1 reads DFQATT; CDR2 reads SNEGSKA (reference sequence). CDR3 length: 14 residues. CDR3 sequence (DNA): TGCAGTGCTAGTGGGGGGGCGAACACCGGGGAGCTGTTTTTT. Translating gives CSASGGANTGELFF.

The genes are TRBV30 and TRBJ2-1; 7 bases fit TRBD2. Germline CDR1 GTSNPN, CDR2 SVGIG (reference sequence). The trim removed 4 bases at V and 7 bases at J, leaving 10 bases unmatched. The CDR3 loop spans 14 amino acids. CDR3 amino acids: CAWTNGGGGNEQFF. CDR3 sequence (DNA): TGTGCCTGGACCAACGGTGGCGGGGGAAATGAGCAGTTCTTC.

The chain carries TRBV7-6 and TRBJ1-2, with 9 bases identical to TRBD1. V shed 4 bases and J 2 bases; nucleotides not matched to a gene: 8. The germline gives CDR1 SGHVS, CDR2 FNYEAQ. The CDR3 is 16 residues long. This chain's CDR3 is CASSSKGQGLNYGYTF. CDR3 DNA: TGTGCCAGCAGCTCTAAGGGACAGGGACTCAACTATGGCTACACCTTC. The full variable domain, completed using reference TRBV7-6 and TRBJ1-2, is GAGVSQSPRYKVTKRGQDVALRCDPISGHVSLYWYRQALGQGPEFLTYFNYEAQQDKSGLPNDRFSAERPEGSISTLTIQRTEQRDSAMYRCASSSKGQGLNYGYTFGSGTRLTVV.